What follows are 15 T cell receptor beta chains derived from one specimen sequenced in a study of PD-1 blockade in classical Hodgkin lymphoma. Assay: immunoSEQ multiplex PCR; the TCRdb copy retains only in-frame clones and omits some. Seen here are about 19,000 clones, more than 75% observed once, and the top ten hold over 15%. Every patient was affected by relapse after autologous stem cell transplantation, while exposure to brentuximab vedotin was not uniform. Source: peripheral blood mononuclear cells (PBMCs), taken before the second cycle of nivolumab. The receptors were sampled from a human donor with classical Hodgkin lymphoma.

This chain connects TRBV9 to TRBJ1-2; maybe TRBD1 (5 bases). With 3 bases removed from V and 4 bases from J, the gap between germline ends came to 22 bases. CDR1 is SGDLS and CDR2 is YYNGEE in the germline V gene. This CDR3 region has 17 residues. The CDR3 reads CASSDEPGGRVGYGYTF. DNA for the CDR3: TGTGCCAGCAGCGATGAACCGGGGGGTCGAGTAGGCTATGGCTACACCTTC.

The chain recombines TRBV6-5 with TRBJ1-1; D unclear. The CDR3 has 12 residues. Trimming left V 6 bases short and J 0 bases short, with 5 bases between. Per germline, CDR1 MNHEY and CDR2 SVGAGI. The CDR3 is CASRDVNTEAFF. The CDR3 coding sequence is TGTGCCAGCAGGGACGTGAACACTGAAGCTTTCTTT.

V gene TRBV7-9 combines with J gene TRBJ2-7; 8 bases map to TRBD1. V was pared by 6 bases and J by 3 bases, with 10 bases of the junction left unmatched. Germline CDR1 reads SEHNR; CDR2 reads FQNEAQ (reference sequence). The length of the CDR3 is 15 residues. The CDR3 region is CASSPQGQGRYEQYF. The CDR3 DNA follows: TGTGCCAGCAGTCCCCAAGGACAGGGTCGCTACGAGCAGTACTTC.

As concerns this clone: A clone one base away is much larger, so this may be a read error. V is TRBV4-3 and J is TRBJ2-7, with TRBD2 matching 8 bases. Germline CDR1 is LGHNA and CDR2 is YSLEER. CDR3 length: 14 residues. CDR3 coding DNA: TGCGCCGGCAGCCAATGGACTAGCAGCCACGAGCAGTACTTC. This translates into CAGSQWTSSHEQYF.

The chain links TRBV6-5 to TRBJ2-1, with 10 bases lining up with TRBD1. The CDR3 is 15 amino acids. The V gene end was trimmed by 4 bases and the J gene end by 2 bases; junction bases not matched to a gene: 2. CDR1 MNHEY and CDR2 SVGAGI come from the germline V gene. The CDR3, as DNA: TGTGCCAGCAGTTTCGGACAGGGGGCCTACAATGAGCAGTTCTTC. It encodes CASSFGQGAYNEQFF.

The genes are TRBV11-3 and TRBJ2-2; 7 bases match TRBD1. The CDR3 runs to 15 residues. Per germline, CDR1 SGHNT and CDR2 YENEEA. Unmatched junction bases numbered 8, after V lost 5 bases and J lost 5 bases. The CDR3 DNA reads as TGTGCCAGCAGCCCCAGACAGGGATGGACCGGGGAGCTGTTTTTT. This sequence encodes CASSPRQGWTGELFF.

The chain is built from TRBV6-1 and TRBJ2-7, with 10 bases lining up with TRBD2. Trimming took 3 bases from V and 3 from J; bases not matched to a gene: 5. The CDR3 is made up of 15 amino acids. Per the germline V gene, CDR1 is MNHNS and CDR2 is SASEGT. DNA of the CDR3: TGTGCCAGCAGTGAGATGGGACTAGCGAGCTACGAGCAGTACTTC. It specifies CASSEMGLASYEQYF.

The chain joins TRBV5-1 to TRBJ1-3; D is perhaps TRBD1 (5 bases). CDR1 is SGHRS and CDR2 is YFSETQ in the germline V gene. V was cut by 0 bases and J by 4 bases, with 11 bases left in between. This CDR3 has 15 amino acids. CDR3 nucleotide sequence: TGCGCCAGCAGCTTGGCCAGGGATTGGGGAAACACCATATATTTT. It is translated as CASSLARDWGNTIYF. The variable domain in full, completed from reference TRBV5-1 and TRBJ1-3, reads KAGVTQTPRYLIKTRGQQVTLSCSPISGHRSVSWYQQTPGQGLQFLFEYFSETQRNKGNFPGRFSGRQFSNSRSEMNVSTLELGDSALYLCASSLARDWGNTIYFGEGSWLTVV.

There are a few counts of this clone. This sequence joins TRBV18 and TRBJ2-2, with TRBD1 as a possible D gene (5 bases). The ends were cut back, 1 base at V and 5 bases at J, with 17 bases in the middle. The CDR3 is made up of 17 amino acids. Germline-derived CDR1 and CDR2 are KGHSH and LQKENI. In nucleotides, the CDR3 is TGTGCCAGCTCACCACTAATGGAAGGGGTACGGACCGGGGAGCTGTTTTTT. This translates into CASSPLMEGVRTGELFF.

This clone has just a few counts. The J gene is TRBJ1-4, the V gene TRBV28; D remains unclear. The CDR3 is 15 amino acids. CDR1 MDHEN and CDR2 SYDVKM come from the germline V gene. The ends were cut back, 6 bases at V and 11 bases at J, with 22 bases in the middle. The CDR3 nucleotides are TGTGCCAGCAGCTCCCCCAAAGCTGGGTTGAGGAAACTGTTTTTT. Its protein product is CASSSPKAGLRKLFF.

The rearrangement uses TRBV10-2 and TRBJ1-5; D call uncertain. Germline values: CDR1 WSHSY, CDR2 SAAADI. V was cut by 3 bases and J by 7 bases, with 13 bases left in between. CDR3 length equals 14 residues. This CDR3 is CASSERGWAQPQHF. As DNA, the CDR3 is TGCGCCAGCAGTGAAAGAGGGTGGGCACAGCCCCAGCATTTT.

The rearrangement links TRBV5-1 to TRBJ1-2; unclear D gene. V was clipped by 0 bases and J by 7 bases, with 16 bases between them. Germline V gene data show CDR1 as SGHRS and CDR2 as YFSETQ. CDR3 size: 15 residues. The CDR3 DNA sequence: TGCGCCAGCAGCTTGGGGGCGGTTCTAGGAGGTGGCTACACCTTC. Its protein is CASSLGAVLGGGYTF. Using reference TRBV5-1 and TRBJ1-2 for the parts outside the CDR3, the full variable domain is KAGVTQTPRYLIKTRGQQVTLSCSPISGHRSVSWYQQTPGQGLQFLFEYFSETQRNKGNFPGRFSGRQFSNSRSEMNVSTLELGDSALYLCASSLGAVLGGGYTFGSGTRLTVV.

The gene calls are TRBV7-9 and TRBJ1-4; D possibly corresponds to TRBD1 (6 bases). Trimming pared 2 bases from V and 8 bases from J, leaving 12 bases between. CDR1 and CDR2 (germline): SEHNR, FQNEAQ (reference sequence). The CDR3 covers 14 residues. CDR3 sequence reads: CASSLSGGQEKLFF. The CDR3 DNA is TGTGCCAGCAGCTTATCTGGGGGCCAGGAAAAACTGTTTTTT.

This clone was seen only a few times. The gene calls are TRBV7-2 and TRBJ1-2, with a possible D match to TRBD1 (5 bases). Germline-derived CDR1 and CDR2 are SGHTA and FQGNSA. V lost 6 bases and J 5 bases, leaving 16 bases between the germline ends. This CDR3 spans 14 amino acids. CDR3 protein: CASSSGPDAYGYTF. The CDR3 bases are TGTGCCAGCAGTTCAGGGCCTGACGCGTATGGCTACACCTTC.

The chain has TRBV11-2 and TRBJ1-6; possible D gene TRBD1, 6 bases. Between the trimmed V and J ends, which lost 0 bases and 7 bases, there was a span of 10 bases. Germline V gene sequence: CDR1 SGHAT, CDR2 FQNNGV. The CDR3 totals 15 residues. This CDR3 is CASSLDTGPNSPLHF. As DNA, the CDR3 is TGTGCCAGCAGCTTAGATACAGGGCCGAATTCACCCCTCCACTTT.